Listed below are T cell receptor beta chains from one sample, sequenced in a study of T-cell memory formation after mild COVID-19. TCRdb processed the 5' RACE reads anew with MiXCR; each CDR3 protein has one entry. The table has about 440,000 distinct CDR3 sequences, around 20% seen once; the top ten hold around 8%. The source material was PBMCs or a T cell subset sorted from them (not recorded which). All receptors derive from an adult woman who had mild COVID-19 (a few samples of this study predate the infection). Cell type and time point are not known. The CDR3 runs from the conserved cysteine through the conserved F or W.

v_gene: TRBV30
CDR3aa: CAWSNYLAGSGETQYF

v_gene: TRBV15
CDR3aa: CATSRDKAGGLDTQYF

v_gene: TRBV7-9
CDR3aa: CASRDTGLGDSPLHF

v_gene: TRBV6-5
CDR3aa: CASRATGANVLTF

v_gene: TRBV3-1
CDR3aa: CASSPGSITARPAANEQFF

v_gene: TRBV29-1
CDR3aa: CSVVGTGAYNEQFF

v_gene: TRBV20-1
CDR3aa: CSARDKPAMRLGDEQFF

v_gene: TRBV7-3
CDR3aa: CASSLWAGVGANVLTF

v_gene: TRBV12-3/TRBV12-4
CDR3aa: CASRPGLAESNEQFF

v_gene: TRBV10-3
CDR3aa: CAISEIAGGSTDTQYF

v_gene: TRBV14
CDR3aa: CASSQVNRLAGVLLFF

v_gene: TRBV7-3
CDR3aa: CASSLKGGRGRSGIQYF

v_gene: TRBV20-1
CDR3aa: CSAMRGDQPQHF